The next 2 T cell receptor beta chains were all read from a single sample in a study of blood T cell repertoires in COVID-19. Generated by immunoSEQ multiplex PCR, the TCRdb table keeps only in-frame clones and is missing some. The sample contains approximately 89,000 clones, more than 80% of which appear only once. The material sequenced was peripheral blood. These receptor sequences come from a woman aged 80 or over with acute or convalescent COVID-19.

This clone has more than one count but fewer than ten. The rearrangement links TRBV9 to TRBJ2-2, with D possibly TRBD1 on 6 matching bases. The CDR3 consists of 17 residues. The germline V gene encodes CDR1 SGDLS and CDR2 YYNGEE. V was pared by 4 bases and J by 0 bases, with 16 bases between. This CDR3 reads CASSHPLTGANTGELFF. DNA for the CDR3: TGTGCCAGCAGCCATCCACTGACAGGAGCGAACACCGGGGAGCTGTTTTTT. Full variable domain (remainder filled in from reference TRBV9 and TRBJ2-2): DSGVTQTPKHLITATGQRVTLRCSPRSGDLSVYWYQQSLDQGLQFLIQYYNGEERAKGNILERFSAQQFPDLHSELNLSSLELGDSALYFCASSHPLTGANTGELFFGEGSRLTVL.

The gene calls are TRBV11-3 and TRBJ2-1; the D is unclear. Trimming removed 2 bases at V and 0 bases at J, with 8 bases between. CDR3 length equals 15 residues. CDR1 is SGHNT, CDR2 YENEEA, per germline. CDR3 DNA: TGTGCCAGCAGCTTACAACCGAGCTCCTACAATGAGCAGTTCTTC. It is translated as CASSLQPSSYNEQFF. The variable domain in full, with the rest retrieved from reference TRBV11-3 and TRBJ2-1, is EAGVVQSPRYKIIEKKQPVAFWCNPISGHNTLYWYLQNLGQGPELLIRYENEEAVDDSQLPKDRFSAERLKGVDSTLKIQPAELGDSAVYLCASSLQPSSYNEQFFGPGTRLTVL.